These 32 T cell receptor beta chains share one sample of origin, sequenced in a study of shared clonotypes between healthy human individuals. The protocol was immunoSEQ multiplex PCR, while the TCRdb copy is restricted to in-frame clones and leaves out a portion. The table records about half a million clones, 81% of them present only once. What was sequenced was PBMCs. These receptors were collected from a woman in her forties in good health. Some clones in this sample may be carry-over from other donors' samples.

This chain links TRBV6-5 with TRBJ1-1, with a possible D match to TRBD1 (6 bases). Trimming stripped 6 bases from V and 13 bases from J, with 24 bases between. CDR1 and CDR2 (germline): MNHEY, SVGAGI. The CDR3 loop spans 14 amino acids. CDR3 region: CASRLGQNSRQVFF. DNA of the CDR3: TGTGCCAGCAGACTCGGACAGAATAGTCGTCAAGTTTTCTTT.

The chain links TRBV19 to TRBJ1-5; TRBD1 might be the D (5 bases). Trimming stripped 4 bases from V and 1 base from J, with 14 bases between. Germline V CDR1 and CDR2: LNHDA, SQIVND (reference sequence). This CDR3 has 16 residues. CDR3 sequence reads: CASSSVGLGSNQPQHF. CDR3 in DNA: TGTGCCAGTAGTAGCGTGGGGCTAGGGAGCAATCAGCCCCAGCATTTT.

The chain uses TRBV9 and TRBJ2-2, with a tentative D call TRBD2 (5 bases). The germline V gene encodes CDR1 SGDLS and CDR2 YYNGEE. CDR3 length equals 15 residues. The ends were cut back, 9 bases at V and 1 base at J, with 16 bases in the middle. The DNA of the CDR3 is TGTGCCATCACCTCTCGGGGTATGAACACCGGGGAGCTGTTTTTT. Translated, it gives CAITSRGMNTGELFF.

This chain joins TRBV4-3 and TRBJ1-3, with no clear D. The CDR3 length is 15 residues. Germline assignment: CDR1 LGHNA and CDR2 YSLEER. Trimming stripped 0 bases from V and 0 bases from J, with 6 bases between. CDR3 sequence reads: CASSQDGNSGNTIYF. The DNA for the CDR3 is TGCGCCAGCAGCCAAGATGGGAACTCTGGAAACACCATATATTTT.

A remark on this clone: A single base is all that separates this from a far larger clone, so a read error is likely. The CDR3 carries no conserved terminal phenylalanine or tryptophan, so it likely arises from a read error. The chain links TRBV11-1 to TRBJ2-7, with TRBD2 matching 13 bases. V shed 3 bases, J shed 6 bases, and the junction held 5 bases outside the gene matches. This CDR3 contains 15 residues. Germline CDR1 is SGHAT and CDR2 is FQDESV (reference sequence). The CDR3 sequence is CASSFGGLAGSEQYL. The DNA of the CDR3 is TGTGCCAGCAGCTTTGGGGGACTAGCGGGAAGCGAGCAGTACTTA.

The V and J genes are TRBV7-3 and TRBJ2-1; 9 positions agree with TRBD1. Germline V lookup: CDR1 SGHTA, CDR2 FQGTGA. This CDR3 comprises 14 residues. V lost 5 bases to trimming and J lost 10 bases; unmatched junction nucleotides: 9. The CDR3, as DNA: TGTGCCAGCAGCCCCCTCGGAGGGACAGGGGAGCAGTTCTTC. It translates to CASSPLGGTGEQFF. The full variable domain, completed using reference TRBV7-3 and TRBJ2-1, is GAGVSQTPSNKVTEKGKYVELRCDPISGHTALYWYRQSLGQGPEFLIYFQGTGAADDSGLPNDRFFAVRPEGSVSTLKIQRTERGDSAVYLCASSPLGGTGEQFFGPGTRLTVL.

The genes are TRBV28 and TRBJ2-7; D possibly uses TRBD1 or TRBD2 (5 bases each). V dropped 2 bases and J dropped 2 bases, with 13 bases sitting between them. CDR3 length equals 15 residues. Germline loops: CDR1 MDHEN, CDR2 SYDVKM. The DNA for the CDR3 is TGTGCCAGCAGTTTACCCGGGACCAAGACCTACGAGCAGTACTTC. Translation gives CASSLPGTKTYEQYF.

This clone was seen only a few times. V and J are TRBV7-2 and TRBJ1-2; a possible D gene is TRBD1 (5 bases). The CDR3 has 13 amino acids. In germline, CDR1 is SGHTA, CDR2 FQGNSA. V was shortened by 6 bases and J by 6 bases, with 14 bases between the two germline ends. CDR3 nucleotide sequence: TGTGCCAGCAGTTCCGACAGAAGGAATGGCTACACCTTC. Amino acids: CASSSDRRNGYTF.

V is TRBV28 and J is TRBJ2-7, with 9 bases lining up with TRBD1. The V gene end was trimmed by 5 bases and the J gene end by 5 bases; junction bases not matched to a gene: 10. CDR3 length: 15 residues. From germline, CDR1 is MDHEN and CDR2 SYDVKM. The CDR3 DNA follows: TGTGCCAGCAGTCCGATAGGACAGGGGTTGAACGAGCAGTACTTC. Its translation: CASSPIGQGLNEQYF.

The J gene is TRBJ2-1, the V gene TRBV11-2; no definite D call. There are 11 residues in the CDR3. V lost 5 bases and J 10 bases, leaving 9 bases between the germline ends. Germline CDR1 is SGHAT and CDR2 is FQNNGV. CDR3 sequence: CASSRYPEQFF. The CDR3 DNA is TGTGCCAGCAGCCGTTACCCAGAGCAGTTCTTC.

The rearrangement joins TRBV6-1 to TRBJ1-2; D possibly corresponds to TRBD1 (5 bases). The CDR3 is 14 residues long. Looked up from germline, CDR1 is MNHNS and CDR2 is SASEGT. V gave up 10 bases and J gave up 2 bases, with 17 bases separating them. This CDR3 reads CANHPGEPNYGYTF. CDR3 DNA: TGTGCCAACCACCCGGGGGAACCAAACTATGGCTACACCTTC.

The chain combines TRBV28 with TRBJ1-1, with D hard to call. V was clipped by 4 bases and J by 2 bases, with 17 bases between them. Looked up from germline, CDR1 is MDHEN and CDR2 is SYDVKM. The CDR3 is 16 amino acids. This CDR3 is CASSSSLTGENTEAFF. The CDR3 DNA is TGTGCCAGCAGTTCAAGCCTGACTGGGGAAAACACTGAAGCTTTCTTT.

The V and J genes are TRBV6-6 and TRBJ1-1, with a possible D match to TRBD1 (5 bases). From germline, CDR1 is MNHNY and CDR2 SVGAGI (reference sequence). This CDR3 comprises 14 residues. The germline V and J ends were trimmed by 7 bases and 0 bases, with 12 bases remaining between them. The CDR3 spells CASTLGGVNTEAFF. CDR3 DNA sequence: TGTGCCAGCACCCTGGGGGGAGTGAACACTGAAGCTTTCTTT.

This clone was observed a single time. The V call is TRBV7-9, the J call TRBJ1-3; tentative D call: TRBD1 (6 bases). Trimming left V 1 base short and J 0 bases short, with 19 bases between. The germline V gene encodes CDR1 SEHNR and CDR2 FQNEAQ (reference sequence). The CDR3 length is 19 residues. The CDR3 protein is CASSLGPGGKLTSGNTIYF. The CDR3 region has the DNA TGTGCCAGCAGCTTAGGTCCGGGGGGCAAGTTAACCTCTGGAAACACCATATATTTT.

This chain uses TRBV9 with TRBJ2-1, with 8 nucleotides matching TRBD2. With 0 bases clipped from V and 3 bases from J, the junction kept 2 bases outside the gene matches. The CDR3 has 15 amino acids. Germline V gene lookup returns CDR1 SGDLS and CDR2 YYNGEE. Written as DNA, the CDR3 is TGTGCCAGCAGCGTAGCGGGAGGGCGCTACAATGAGCAGTTCTTC. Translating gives CASSVAGGRYNEQFF.

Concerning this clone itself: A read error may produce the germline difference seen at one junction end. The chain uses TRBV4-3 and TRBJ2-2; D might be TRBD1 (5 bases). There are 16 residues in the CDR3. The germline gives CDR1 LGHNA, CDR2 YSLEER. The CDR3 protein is CASSQEKGPNTWELFF. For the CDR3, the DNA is TGCGCCAGCAGCCAAGAGAAGGGGCCTAACACCTGGGAGCTGTTTTTT.

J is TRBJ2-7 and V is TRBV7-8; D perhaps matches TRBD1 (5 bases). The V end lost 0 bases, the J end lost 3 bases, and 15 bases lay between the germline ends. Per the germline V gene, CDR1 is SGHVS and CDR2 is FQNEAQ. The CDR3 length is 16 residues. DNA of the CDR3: TGTGCCAGCAGCTTAGCTGGGGCTATTGGGAACTACGAGCAGTACTTC. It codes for CASSLAGAIGNYEQYF.

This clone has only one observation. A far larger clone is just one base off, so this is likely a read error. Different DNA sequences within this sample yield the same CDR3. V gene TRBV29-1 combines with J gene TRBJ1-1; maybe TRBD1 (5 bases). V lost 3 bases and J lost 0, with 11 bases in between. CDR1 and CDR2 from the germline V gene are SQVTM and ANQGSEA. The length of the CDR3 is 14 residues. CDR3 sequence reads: CSVESQGVNTEAFF. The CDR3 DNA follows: TGCAGCGTTGAGAGTCAGGGAGTGAACACTGAAGCTTTCTTT.

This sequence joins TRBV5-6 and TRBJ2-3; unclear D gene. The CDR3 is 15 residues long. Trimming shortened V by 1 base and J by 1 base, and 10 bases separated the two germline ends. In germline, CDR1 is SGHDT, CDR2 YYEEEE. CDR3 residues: CASSLRRSGTDTQYF. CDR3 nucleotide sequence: TGTGCCAGCAGCTTGAGGCGGTCGGGCACAGATACGCAGTATTTT.

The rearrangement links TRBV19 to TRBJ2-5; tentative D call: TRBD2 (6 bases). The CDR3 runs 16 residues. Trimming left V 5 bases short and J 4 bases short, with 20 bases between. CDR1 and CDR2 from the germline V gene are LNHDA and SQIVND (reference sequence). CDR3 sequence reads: CASSSPGGARGETQYF. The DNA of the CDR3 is TGTGCCAGTAGTTCCCCCGGAGGGGCTCGAGGAGAGACCCAGTACTTC.

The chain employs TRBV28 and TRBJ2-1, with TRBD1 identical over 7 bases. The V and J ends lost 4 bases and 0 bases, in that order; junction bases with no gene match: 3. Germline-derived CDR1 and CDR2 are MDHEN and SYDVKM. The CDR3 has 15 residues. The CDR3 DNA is TGTGCCAGCAGTTCGACAGGGAGCTCCTACAATGAGCAGTTCTTC. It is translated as CASSSTGSSYNEQFF. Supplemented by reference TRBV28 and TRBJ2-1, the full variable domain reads DVKVTQSSRYLVKRTGEKVFLECVQDMDHENMFWYRQDPGLGLRLIYFSYDVKMKEKGDIPEGYSVSREKKERFSLILESASTNQTSMYLCASSSTGSSYNEQFFGPGTRLTVL.

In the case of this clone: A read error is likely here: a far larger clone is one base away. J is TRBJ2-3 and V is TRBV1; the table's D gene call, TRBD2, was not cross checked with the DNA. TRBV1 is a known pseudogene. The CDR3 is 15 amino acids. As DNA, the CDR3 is TGCACCAGCAACCAAGATCGGGGAAGACCCGATACGCAGTATTTT. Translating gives CTSNQDRGRPDTQYF.

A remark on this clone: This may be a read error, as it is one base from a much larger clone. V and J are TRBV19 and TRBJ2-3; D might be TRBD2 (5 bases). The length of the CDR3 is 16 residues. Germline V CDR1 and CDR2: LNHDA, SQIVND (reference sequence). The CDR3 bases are TGTGCCAGTAGTACCCGCTACAGCGCTAGCACAGATGCGCAGTATTTT. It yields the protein CASSTRYSASTDAQYF.

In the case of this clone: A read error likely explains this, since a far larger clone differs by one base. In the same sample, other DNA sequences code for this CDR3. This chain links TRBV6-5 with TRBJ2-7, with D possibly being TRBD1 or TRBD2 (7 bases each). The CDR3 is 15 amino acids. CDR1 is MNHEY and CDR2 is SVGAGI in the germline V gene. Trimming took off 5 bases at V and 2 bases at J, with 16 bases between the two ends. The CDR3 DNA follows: TGTGCCAGCAGTAAGGCAGGGGGGGGGCCCTACGAGCAGTACTTC. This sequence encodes CASSKAGGGPYEQYF.

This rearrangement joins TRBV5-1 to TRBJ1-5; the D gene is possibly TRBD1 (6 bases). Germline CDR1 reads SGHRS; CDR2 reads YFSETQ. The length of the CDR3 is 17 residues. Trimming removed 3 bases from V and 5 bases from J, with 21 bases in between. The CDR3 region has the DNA TGCGCCAGCAGCTACCTGCCGGTGACAGGCGAATATCAGCCCCAGCATTTT. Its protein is CASSYLPVTGEYQPQHF.

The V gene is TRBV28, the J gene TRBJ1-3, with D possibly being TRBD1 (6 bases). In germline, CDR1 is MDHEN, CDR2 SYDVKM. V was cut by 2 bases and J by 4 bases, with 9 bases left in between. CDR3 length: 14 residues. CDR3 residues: CASSLRGGGNTIYF. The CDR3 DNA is TGTGCCAGCAGTTTAAGAGGGGGAGGAAACACCATATATTTT.

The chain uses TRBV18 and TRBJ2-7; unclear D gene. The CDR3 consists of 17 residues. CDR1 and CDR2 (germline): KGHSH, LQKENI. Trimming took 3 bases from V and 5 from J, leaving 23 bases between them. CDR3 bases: TGTGCCAGCTCACCGCGTCCGATCCCACCCTATATCGACGAGCAGTACTTC. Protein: CASSPRPIPPYIDEQYF.

The CDR3 DNA reads as TGCAGCGTGCGGGACAGCCACAATGAGCAGTTCTTC. Encoded protein: CSVRDSHNEQFF. The rearrangement uses TRBV29-1 and TRBJ2-1, with D possibly matching TRBD1 (7 bases). The germline V gene has CDR1 SQVTM and CDR2 ANQGSEA. The CDR3 extends over 12 amino acids. Trimming took off 6 bases at V and 5 bases at J, with 11 bases between the two ends.

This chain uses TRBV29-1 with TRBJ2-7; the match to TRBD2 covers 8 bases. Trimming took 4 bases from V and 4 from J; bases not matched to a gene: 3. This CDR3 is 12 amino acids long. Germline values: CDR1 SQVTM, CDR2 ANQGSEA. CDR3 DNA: TGCAGCGTTGGGTCTAGCGGGTACGAGCAGTACTTC. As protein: CSVGSSGYEQYF.

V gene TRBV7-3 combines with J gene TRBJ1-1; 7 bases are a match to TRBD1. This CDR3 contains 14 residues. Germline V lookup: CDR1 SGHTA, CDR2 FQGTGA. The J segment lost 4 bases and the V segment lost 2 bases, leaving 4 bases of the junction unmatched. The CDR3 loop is CASSLQGEGTEAFF. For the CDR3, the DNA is TGTGCCAGCAGCTTACAGGGGGAGGGCACTGAAGCTTTCTTT.

CDR3 amino acids: CASSLAVANYGYTF. The DNA for the CDR3 is TGTGCCAGCAGCTTAGCAGTTGCTAACTATGGCTACACCTTC. The chain employs TRBV7-2 and TRBJ1-2; D not certain. The CDR3 runs to 14 residues. The germline gives CDR1 SGHTA, CDR2 FQGNSA. The V end was cut by 0 bases, the J end by 0 bases, with 5 bases between.

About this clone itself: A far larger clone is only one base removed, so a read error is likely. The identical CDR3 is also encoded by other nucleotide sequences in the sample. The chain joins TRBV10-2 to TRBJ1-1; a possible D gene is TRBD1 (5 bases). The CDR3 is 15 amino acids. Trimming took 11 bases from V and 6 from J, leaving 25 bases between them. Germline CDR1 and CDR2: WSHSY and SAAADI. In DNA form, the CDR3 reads TGCGCCTCGGGGGAGGCGGACCGCCGGGGTCCTGAAGCTTTCTTT. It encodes CASGEADRRGPEAFF.